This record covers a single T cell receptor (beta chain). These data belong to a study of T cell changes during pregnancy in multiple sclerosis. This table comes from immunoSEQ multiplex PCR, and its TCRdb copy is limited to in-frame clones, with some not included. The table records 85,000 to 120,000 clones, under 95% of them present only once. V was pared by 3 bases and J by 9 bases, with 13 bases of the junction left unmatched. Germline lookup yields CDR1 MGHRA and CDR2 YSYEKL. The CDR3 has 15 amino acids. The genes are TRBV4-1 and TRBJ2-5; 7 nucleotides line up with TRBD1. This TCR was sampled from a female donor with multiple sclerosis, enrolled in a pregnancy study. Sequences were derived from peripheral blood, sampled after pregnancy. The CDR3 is CASSQELTGRVAQYF. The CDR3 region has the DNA TGCGCCAGCAGCCAGGAATTGACAGGGCGGGTGGCCCAGTACTTC.